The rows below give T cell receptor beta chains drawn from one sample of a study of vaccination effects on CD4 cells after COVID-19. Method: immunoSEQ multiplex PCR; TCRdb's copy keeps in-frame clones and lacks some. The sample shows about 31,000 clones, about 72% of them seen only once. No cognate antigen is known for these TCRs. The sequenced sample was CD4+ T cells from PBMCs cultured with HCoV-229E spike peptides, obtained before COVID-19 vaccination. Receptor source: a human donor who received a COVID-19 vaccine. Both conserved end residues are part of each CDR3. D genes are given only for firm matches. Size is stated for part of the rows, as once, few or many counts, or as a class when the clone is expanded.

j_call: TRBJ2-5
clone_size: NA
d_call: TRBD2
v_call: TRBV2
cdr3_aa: CASSGGLAGAVAQYF
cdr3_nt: TGTGCCAGCAGTGGGGGACTAGCGGGTGCAGTGGCCCAGTACTTC

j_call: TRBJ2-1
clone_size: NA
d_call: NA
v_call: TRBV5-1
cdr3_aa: CASTPWGPGALSSYNEQFF
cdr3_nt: TGCGCCAGCACCCCTTGGGGACCGGGAGCCCTGAGCTCCTACAATGAGCAGTTCTTC

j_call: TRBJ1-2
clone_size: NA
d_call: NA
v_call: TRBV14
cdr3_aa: CASSRGTWDGYTF
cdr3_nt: TGTGCCAGCAGCCGTGGGACATGGGACGGCTACACCTTC

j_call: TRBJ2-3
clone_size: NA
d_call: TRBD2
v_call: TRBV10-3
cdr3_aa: CATGLGLAGQGGTDTQYF
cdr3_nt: TGTGCCACAGGGCTGGGACTAGCGGGTCAGGGGGGCACAGATACGCAGTATTTT

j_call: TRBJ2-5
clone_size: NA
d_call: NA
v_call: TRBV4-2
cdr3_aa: CASSQDEVETQYF
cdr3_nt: TGTGCCAGCAGCCAAGATGAGGTAGAGACCCAGTACTTC

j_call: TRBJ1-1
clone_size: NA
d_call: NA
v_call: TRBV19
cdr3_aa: CATGGRAGVNTEAFF
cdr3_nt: TGTGCCACCGGTGGCAGGGCGGGGGTGAACACTGAAGCTTTCTTT

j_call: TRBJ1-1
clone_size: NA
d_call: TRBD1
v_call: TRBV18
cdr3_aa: CASSPAVQGAKTEAFF
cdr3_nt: TGTGCCAGCTCACCGGCGGTTCAGGGGGCAAAGACTGAAGCTTTCTTT

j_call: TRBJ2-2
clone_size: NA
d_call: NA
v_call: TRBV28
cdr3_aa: CAFLGGRRTGELFF
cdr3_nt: TGTGCCTTCTTGGGGGGGCGCAGGACCGGGGAGCTGTTTTTT

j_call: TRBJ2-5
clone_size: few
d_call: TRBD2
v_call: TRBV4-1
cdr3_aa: CASSHRLAGGQGETQYF
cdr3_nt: TGCGCCAGCAGCCACCGACTAGCGGGGGGCCAGGGGGAGACCCAGTACTTC

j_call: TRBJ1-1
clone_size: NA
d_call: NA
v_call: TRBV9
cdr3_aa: CASSVDRNTEAFF
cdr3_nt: TGTGCCAGCAGCGTAGATAGGAACACTGAAGCTTTCTTT

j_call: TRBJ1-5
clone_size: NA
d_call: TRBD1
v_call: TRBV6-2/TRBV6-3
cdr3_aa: CASSDREYQPQHF
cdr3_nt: TGTGCCAGCAGCGACAGGGAGTACCAGCCCCAGCATTTT

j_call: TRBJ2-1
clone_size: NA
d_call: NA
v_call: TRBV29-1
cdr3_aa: CSVVKGAGFGEQFF
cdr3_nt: TGCAGCGTTGTGAAGGGGGCGGGGTTTGGTGAGCAGTTCTTC

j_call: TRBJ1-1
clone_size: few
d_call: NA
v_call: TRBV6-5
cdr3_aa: CASTREPMNTEAFF
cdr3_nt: TGTGCCAGCACCAGGGAACCGATGAACACTGAAGCTTTCTTT

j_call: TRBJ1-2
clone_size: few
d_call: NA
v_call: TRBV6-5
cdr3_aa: CASSDSALDYGYTF
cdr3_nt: TGTGCCAGCAGCGACAGTGCCCTTGACTATGGCTACACCTTC

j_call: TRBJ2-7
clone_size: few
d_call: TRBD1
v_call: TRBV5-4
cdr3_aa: CASSPGQGAEQYF
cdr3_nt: TGTGCCAGCAGCCCGGGACAGGGGGCCGAGCAGTACTTC

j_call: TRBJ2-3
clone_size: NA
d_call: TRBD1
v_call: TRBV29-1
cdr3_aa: CSVEQGPDTQYF
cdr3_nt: TGCAGCGTGGAACAGGGGCCAGATACGCAGTATTTT

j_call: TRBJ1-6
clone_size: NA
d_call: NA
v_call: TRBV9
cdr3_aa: CASSATQLGSYNSPLHF
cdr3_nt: TGTGCCAGCAGCGCCACTCAGTTGGGCTCCTATAATTCACCCCTCCACTTT

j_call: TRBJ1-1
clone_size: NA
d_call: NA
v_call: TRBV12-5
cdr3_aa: CASGPGSYTEAFF
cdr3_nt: TGTGCTAGTGGTCCGGGATCTTACACTGAAGCTTTCTTT

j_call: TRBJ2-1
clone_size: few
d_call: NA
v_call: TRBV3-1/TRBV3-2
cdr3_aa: CASSQTRNNEQFF
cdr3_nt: TGTGCCAGCAGCCAAACTAGAAACAATGAGCAGTTCTTC

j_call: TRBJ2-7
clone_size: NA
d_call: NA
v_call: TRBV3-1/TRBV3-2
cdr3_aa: CASSPGGIRTAKTVYEQYF
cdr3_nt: TGTGCCAGCAGCCCTGGGGGGATCCGGACTGCGAAAACGGTCTACGAGCAGTACTTC

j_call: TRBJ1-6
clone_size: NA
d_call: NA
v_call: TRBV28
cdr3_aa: CASSLEGTLHF
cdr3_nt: TGTGCCAGCAGTTTAGAGGGAACCCTCCACTTT

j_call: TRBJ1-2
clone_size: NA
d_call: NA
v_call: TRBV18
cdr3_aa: CASSENGYGYTF
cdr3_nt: TGTGCCAGCTCGGAAAACGGCTATGGCTACACCTTC

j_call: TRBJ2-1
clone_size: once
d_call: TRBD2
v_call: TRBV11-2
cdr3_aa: CASSLDSASGVSSYNEQFF
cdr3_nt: TGTGCCAGCAGCTTAGATTCGGCTAGCGGGGTCAGCTCCTACAATGAGCAGTTCTTC

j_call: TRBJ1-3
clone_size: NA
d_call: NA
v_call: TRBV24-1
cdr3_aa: CATSDSLGGNTIYF
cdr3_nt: TGTGCCACCAGTGATTCACTAGGTGGAAACACCATATATTTT

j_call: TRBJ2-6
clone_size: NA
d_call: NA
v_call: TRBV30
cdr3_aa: CAGLRGTGANVLTF
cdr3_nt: TGTGCCGGTCTCCGGGGTACTGGGGCCAACGTCCTGACTTTC

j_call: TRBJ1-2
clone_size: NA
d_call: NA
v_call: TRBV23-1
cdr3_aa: CASSQSRGSSCGYTF
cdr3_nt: TGCGCCAGCAGTCAATCACGCGGATCTTCCTGTGGCTACACCTTC

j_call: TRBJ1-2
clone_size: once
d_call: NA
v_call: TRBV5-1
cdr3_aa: CASSLEVTFPSNYGYTF
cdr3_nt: TGCGCCAGCAGCTTGGAAGTAACCTTCCCGTCTAACTATGGCTACACCTTC

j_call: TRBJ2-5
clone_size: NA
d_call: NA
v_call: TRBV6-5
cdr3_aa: CASSWGRGETQYF
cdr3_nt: TGTGCCAGCAGCTGGGGCAGGGGAGAGACCCAGTACTTC

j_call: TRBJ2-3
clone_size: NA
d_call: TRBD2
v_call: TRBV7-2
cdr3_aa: CASSLGGGAAGSTDTQYF
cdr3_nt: TGTGCCAGCAGCTTAGGGGGAGGGGCAGCTGGTAGCACAGATACGCAGTATTTT

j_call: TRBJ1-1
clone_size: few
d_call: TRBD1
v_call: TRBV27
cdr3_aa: CASHPWGQMNTEAFF
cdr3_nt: TGTGCCAGCCACCCCTGGGGACAGATGAACACTGAAGCTTTCTTT

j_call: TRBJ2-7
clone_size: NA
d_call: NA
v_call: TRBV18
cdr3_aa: CASSPQAGESGEQYF
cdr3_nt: TGTGCCAGCTCACCACAGGCAGGGGAATCTGGCGAGCAGTACTTC

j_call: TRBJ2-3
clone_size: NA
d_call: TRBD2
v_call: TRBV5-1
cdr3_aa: CASSLALAQNSDTQYF
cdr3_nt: TGCGCCAGCAGCTTGGCACTAGCGCAGAACTCAGATACGCAGTATTTT

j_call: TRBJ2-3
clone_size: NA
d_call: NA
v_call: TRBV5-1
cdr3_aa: CASTGRGTAQDTQYF
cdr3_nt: TGCGCCAGCACGGGAAGGGGAACTGCACAAGATACGCAGTATTTT

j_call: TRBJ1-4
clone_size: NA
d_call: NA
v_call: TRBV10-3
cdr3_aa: CAISHVGEKLFF
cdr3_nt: TGTGCCATCAGCCATGTAGGGGAAAAACTGTTTTTT

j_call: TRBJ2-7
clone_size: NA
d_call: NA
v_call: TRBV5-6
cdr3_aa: CASSLDGAAYEQYF
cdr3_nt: TGTGCCAGCAGCTTGGATGGGGCAGCCTACGAGCAGTACTTC

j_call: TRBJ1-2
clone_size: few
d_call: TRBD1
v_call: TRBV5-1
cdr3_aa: CASSYGQGNGYTF
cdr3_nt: TGCGCCAGCAGCTACGGACAGGGTAATGGCTACACCTTC

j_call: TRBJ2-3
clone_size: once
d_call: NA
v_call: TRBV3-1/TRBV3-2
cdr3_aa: CASSQGSNTDTQYF
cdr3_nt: TGTGCCAGCAGCCAAGGGTCCAACACAGATACGCAGTATTTT

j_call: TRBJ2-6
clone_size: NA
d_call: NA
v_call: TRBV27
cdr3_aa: CASSMVWTSSGANVLTF
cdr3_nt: TGTGCCAGCAGCATGGTCTGGACGAGCTCTGGGGCCAACGTCCTGACTTTC

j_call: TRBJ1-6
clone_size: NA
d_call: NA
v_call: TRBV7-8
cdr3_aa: CASSLGQGGSPLHF
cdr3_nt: TGTGCCAGCAGCTTAGGTCAGGGAGGATCACCCCTCCACTTT

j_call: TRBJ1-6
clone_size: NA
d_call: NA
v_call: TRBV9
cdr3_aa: CASSQGGNDSPLHF
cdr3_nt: TGTGCCAGCAGCCAAGGGGGGAACGATTCACCCCTCCACTTT

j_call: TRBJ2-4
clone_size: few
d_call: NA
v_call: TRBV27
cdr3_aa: CASRTNIRQVPGIQYF
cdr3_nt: TGTGCCAGCAGGACAAATATCCGACAGGTTCCTGGGATTCAGTACTTC

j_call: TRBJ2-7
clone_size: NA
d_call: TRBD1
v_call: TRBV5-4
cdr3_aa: CASSLFFGTGRVEQYF
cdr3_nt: TGTGCCAGCAGCTTGTTTTTCGGGACAGGGAGGGTCGAGCAGTACTTC

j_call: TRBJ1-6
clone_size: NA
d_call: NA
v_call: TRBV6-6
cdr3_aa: CVSSKGREHSPLHF
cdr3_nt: TGTGTCAGCAGTAAGGGGCGCGAGCATTCACCCCTCCACTTT

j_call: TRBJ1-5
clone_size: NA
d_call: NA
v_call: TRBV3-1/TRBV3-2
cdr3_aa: CASSQEGQPQHF
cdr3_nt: TGTGCCAGCAGCCAAGAGGGTCAGCCCCAGCATTTT

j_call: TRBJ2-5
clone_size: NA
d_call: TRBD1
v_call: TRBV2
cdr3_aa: CASSEGTGIGETQYF
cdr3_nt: TGTGCCAGCAGTGAAGGGACAGGGATAGGAGAGACCCAGTACTTC

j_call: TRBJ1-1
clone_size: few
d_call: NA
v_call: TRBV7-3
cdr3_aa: CASSPSGRSEAFF
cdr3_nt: TGTGCCAGCAGCCCTTCCGGCCGCTCTGAAGCTTTCTTT

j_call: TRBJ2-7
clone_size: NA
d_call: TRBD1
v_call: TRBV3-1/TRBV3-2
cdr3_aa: CASSHRQGDRDEQYF
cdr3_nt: TGTGCCAGCAGCCACAGGCAGGGGGATAGGGACGAGCAGTACTTC

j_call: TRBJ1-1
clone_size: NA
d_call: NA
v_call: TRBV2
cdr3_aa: CASSGQGSTEAFF
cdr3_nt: TGTGCCAGCAGTGGGCAGGGTAGCACTGAAGCTTTCTTT

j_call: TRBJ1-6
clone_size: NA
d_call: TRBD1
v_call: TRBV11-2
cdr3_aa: CASSVQGQGNSPLHF
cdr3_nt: TGTGCCAGCAGCGTACAGGGACAGGGAAATTCACCCCTCCACTTT